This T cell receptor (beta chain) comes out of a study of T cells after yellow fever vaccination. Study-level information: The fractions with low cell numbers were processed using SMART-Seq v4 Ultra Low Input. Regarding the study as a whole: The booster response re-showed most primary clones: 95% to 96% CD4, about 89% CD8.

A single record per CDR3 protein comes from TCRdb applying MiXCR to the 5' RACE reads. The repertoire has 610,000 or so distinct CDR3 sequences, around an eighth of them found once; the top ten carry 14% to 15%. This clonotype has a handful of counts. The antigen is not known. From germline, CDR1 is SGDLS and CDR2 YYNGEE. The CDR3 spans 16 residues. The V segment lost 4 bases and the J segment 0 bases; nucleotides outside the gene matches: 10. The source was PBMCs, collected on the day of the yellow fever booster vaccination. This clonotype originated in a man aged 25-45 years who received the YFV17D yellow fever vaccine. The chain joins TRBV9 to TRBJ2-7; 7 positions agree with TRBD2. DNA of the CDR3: TGTGCCAGCAGCAGCCTAGCGGTTTCGAGCTCCTACGAGCAGTACTTC. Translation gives CASSSLAVSSSYEQYF.